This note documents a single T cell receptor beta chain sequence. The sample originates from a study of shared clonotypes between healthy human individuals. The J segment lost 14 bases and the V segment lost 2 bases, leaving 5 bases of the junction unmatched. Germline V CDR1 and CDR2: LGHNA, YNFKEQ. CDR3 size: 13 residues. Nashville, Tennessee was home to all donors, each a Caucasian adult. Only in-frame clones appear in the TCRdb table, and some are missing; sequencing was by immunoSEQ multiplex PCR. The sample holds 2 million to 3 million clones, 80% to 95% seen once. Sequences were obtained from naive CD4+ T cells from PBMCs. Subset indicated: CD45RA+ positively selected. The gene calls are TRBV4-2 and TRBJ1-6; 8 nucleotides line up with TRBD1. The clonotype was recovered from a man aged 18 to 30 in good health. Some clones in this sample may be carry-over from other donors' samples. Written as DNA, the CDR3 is TGTGCCAGCAGCCAACTAAGGGACAGGACCCTCCACTTT. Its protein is CASSQLRDRTLHF.